The source of this T cell receptor beta chain is a study of blood T cell repertoires in COVID-19. Study details: The origin of the acute and convalescent COVID-19 samples was the United States, Italy and Spain.

Trimming removed 5 bases at V and 1 base at J, with 12 bases between. CDR3 size: 16 residues. Germline assignment: CDR1 SGHVS and CDR2 FQNEAQ. Per the authors' pipeline: How many nucleated cells were present was estimated from reference gene primer amplification. The protocol was immunoSEQ multiplex PCR, while the TCRdb copy is restricted to in-frame clones and leaves out a portion. For V, J and clone size, that table is used; D and trimming come from the DNA. The data hold around 390,000 clones, with 85% to 90% observed a single time. This chain uses TRBV7-8 with TRBJ2-6; possibly TRBD2 for D (5 bases). The TCR comes from a woman aged 45 to 65 who had recovered from COVID-19. The sample comprised PBMCs or T cells enriched from blood (not recorded which). CDR3 residues: CASSPWPGSGANVLTF. CDR3 nucleotide sequence: TGTGCCAGCAGCCCTTGGCCGGGGTCTGGGGCCAACGTCCTGACTTTC.